Below, 5 T cell receptor beta chains from the same sample are listed, as sequenced in a study of blood T cell repertoires in COVID-19. Using immunoSEQ multiplex PCR, the repertoire was profiled, and TCRdb retains in-frame clones only, with some absent. The data hold 190,000 or so clones, with more than 80% observed a single time. The source material was PBMCs or T cells enriched from blood (not recorded which). All receptors derive from a man aged 35 to 55 who had recovered from COVID-19.

The chain carries TRBV28 and TRBJ1-4; D is undetermined. Germline values: CDR1 MDHEN, CDR2 SYDVKM. V lost 6 bases to trimming and J lost 4 bases, with 15 bases between them. This CDR3 region has 15 residues. CDR3 amino acids: CASRPLDSNNEKLFF. The CDR3 DNA is TGTGCCAGCAGGCCCCTGGACTCCAATAATGAAAAACTGTTTTTT.

The genes are TRBV28 and TRBJ1-6, with 7 bases lining up with TRBD1. Germline trimming cut 7 bases from V and 4 bases from J; bases unmatched to any gene: 4. This CDR3 has 14 amino acids. Germline V gene lookup returns CDR1 MDHEN and CDR2 SYDVKM. CDR3 nucleotide sequence: TGTGCCAGCACCACAGGGGATTATAATTCACCCCTCCACTTT. Its translation: CASTTGDYNSPLHF.

As concerns this clone: A much larger clone sits a single nucleotide away, making a read error possible. The chain carries TRBV7-3 and TRBJ2-1, with D possibly being TRBD2 (6 bases). Germline V gives CDR1 SGHTA, CDR2 FQGTGA. The CDR3 is 13 residues long. The V gene lost 5 bases and the J gene lost 5 bases, with 10 bases spanning the gap. The CDR3 sequence: CASSPGADNEQFF. As DNA, the CDR3 is TGTGCCAGCAGCCCGGGAGCGGACAATGAGCAGTTCTTC.

This clone was detected a few times. The V and J genes are TRBV24-1 and TRBJ1-2; 8 bases match TRBD1. The junction had 3 bases not matched to a gene; V was cut back by 2 bases and J by 8 bases. Germline CDR1 KGHDR, CDR2 SFDVKD. This CDR3 is built from 13 residues. The CDR3, as DNA: TGTGCCACCAGTGATTCCGGACAGGGAGGCTACACCTTC. The encoded protein is CATSDSGQGGYTF.

V gene TRBV18 combines with J gene TRBJ1-1; 8 bases match TRBD1. Trimming at V came to 5 bases and at J to 1 base, leaving 15 bases not matched to a gene. This CDR3 has 18 residues. Germline V gene lookup returns CDR1 KGHSH and CDR2 LQKENI. CDR3 amino acids: CASSTSIRDRLRNTEAFF. The CDR3 DNA reads TGTGCCAGCTCAACGTCGATACGGGACAGGTTGAGGAACACTGAAGCTTTCTTT.